This T cell receptor (beta chain) was identified during a study of shared clonotypes between healthy human individuals. CDR1 and CDR2 (germline): MNHEY, SVGAGI. There are 12 residues in the CDR3. V shed 6 bases and J shed 11 bases, with 16 bases lying between them. Per the authors' pipeline: Filtering differed since immunoSEQ provided only junctions, with no quality scores. Sequencing used immunoSEQ multiplex PCR; TCRdb keeps in-frame clones, though not all of them. From that table come the V and J calls and clone size; the DNA was used to work out D and trimming. This table holds about 1 million clones, around four fifths found once.

This clonotype originated in a man between 18 and 35 years old in good health. The sample consisted of memory CD4+ T cells sorted from blood. Documented subset: CD45RA-negative fraction. This chain links TRBV6-5 with TRBJ1-1, with a tentative D call TRBD1 (5 bases). The CDR3 reads CASSGTGTKAFF. The DNA of the CDR3 is TGTGCCAGCAGCGGGACCGGGACCAAGGCTTTCTTT.